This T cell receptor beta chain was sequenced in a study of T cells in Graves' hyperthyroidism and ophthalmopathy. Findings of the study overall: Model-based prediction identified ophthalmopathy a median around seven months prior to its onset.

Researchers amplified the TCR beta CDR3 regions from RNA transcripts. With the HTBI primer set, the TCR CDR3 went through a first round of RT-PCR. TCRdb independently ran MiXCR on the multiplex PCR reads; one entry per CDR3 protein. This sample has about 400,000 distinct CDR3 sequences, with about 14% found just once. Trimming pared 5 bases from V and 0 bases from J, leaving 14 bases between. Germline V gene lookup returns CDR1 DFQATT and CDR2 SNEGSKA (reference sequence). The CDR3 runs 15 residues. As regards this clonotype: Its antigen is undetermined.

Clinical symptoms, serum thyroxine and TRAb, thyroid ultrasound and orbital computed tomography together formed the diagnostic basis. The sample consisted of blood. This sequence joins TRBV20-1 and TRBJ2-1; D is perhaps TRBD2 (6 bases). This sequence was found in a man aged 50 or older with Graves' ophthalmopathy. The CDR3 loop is CSAGVGGNSYNEQFF. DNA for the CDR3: TGCAGTGCTGGTGTAGGCGGGAACTCCTACAATGAGCAGTTCTTC.